This T cell receptor (beta chain) was recorded in a study of monozygotic twins with inflammatory bowel disease. TCRdb re-called the 5' RACE reads; one entry per CDR3 protein, DNA not given. The table counts just over 300,000 distinct CDR3 sequences; over 5% lies in the top ten. From germline, CDR1 is SNHLY and CDR2 FYNNEI. The CDR3 runs to 13 residues. This chain links TRBV2 with TRBJ2-7; the TRBD2 assignment by TCRdb is unverifiable without DNA. The sequence derives from a human donor with ulcerative colitis or Crohn's disease, or a healthy co-twin of an affected twin (not recorded which). The sample taken for sequencing was blood. CDR3: CASSYASDYEQYF.